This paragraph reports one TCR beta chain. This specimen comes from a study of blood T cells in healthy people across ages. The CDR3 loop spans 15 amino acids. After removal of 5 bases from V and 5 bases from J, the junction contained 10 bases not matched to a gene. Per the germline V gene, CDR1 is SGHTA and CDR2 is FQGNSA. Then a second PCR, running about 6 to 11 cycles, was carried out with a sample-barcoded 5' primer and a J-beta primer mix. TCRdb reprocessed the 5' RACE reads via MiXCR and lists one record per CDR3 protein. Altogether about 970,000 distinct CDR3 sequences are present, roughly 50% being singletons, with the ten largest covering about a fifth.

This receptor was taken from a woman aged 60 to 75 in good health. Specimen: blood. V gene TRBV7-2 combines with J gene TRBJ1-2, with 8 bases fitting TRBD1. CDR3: CASSPRGQGSYGYTF. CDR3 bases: TGTGCCAGCAGCCCACGAGGACAGGGCAGTTATGGCTACACCTTC.